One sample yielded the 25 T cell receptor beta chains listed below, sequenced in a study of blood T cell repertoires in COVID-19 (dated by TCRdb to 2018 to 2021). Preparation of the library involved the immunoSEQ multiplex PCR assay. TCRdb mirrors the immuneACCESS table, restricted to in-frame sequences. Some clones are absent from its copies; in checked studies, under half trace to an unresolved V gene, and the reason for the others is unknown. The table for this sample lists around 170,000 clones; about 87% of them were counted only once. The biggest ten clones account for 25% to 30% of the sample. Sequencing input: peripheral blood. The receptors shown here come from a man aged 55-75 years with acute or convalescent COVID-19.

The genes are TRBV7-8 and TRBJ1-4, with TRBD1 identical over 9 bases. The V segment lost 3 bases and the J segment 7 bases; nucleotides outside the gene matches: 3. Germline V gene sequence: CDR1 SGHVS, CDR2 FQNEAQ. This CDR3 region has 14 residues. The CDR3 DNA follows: TGTGCCAGCAGCTTCCGGGACAGGGCTGAAAAACTGTTTTTT. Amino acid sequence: CASSFRDRAEKLFF.

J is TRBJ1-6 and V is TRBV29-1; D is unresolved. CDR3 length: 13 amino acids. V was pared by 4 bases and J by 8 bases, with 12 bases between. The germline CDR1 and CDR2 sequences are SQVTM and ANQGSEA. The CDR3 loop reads CSVASGRDSPLHF. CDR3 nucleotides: TGCAGCGTTGCGTCGGGTCGGGATTCACCCCTCCACTTT.

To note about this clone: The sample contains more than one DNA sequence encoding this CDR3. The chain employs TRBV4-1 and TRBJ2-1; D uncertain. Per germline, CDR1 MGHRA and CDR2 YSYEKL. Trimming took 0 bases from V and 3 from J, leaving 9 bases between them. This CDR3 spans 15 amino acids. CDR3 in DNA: TGCGCCAGCAGCCAAGACATCGAGAACTACAATGAGCAGTTCTTC. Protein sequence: CASSQDIENYNEQFF.

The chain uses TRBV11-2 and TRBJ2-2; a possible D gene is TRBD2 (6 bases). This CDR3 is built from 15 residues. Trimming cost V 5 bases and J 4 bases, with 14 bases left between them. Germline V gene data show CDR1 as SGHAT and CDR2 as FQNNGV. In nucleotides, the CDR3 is TGTGCCAGCAGCCCCGGTGGGGGGTCCACCGGGGAGCTGTTTTTT. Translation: CASSPGGGSTGELFF.

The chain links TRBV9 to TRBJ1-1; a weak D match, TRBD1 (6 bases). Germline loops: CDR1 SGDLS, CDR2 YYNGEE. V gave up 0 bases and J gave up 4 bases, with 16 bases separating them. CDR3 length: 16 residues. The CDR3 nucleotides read TGTGCCAGCAGCGTAGGCAGGGGCGGGTTCGGCACTGAAGCTTTCTTT. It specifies CASSVGRGGFGTEAFF.

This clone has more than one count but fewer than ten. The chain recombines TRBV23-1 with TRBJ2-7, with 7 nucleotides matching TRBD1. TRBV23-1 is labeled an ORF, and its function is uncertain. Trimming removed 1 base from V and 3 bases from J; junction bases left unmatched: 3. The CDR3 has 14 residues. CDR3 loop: CASSQLDRDYEQYV. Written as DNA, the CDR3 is TGCGCCAGCAGTCAATTAGACAGGGACTACGAGCAGTACGTC.

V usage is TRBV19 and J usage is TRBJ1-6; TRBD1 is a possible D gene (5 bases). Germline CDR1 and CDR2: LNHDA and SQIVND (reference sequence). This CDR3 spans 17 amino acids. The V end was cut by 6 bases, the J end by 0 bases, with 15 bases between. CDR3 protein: CASSPREGSSYNSPLHF. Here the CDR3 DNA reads TGTGCCAGTAGCCCCCGGGAGGGGAGCTCCTATAATTCACCCCTCCACTTT.

CDR3 amino acids: CASSLGFRGTEAFF. Written as DNA, the CDR3 is TGCGCCAGCAGCTTAGGGTTCAGGGGGACTGAAGCTTTCTTT. J is TRBJ1-1 and V is TRBV5-1, with 7 bases that match TRBD1. J gave up 5 bases and V 2 bases, and 6 bases lay outside the gene matches. Germline CDR1 reads SGHRS; CDR2 reads YFSETQ. CDR3 length equals 14 residues.

DNA of the CDR3: TGTGCCAGTAGTATAGGGCAGGCCACAGATACGCAGTATTTT. Its translation: CASSIGQATDTQYF. The rearrangement joins TRBV19 to TRBJ2-3, with D unresolved. Trimming took off 1 base at V and 2 bases at J, with 7 bases between the two ends. CDR1 LNHDA and CDR2 SQIVND come from the germline V gene (reference sequence). The CDR3 extends over 14 amino acids.

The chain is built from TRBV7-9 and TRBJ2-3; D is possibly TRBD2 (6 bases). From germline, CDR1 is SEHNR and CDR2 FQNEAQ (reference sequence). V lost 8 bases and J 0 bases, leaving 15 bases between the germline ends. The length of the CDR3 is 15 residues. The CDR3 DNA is TGTGCCAGCCAACTACGGGGGACTAGCACAGATACGCAGTATTTT. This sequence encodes CASQLRGTSTDTQYF.

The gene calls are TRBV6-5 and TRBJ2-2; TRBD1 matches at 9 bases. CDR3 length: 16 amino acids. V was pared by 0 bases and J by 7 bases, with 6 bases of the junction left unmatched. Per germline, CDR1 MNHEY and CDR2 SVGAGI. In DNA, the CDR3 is TGTGCCAGCAGTTACTCGATGGACAGGGGTGACGGGGAGCTGTTTTTT. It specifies CASSYSMDRGDGELFF.

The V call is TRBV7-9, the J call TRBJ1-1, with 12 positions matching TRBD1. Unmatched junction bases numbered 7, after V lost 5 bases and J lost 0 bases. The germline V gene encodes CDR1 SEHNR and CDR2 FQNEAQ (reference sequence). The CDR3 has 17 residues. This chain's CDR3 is CASSKGQGATLNTEAFF. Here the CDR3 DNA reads TGTGCCAGCAGCAAGGGACAGGGGGCGACCCTGAACACTGAAGCTTTCTTT.

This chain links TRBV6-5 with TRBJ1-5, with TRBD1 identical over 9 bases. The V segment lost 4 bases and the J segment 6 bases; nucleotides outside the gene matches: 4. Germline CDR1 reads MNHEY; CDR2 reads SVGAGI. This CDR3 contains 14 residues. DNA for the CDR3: TGTGCCAGCAGTTTGGACAGGGGCGGTCAGCCCCAGCATTTT. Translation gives CASSLDRGGQPQHF.

The CDR3 coding sequence is TGTGCCTGGAGTTCTATCGGGGACTGGGACATTCAGTACTTC. It encodes CAWSSIGDWDIQYF. The chain recombines TRBV30 with TRBJ2-4, with TRBD2 as a possible D gene (6 bases). The CDR3 sequence is 14 residues long. V was pared by 2 bases and J by 8 bases, with 16 bases between. Germline CDR1 reads GTSNPN; CDR2 reads SVGIG (reference sequence).

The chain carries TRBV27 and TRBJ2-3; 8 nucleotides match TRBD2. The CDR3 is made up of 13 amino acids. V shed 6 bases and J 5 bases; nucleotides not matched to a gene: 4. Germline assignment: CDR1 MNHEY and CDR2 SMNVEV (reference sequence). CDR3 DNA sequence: TGTGCCAGCAGGTCTAGCGGGCAAGATACGCAGTATTTT. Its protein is CASRSSGQDTQYF.

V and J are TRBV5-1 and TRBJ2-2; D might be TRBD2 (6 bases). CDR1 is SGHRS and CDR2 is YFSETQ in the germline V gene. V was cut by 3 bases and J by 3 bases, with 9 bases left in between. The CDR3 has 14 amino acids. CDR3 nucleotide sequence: TGCGCCAGCAGCTCTGGAGGGCACACCGGGGAGCTGTTTTTT. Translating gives CASSSGGHTGELFF.

CDR3 DNA sequence: TGCAGTGCTAGCGGGGGAAATGAGCAGTTCTTC. Residues: CSASGGNEQFF. The chain recombines TRBV20-1 with TRBJ2-1, with a weak D call TRBD2 (6 bases). Germline CDR1 and CDR2: DFQATT and SNEGSKA (reference sequence). This CDR3 region has 11 residues. The V end lost 3 bases, the J end lost 7 bases, and 7 bases lay between the germline ends.

CDR3 sequence (DNA): TGTGCCAGCAGCGGCGCAGGTGATGAAAAACTGTTTTTT. Translation gives CASSGAGDEKLFF. The V call is TRBV9, the J call TRBJ1-4; no clear D gene. Germline CDR1 SGDLS, CDR2 YYNGEE. The length of the CDR3 is 13 residues. Between the trimmed V and J ends, which lost 3 bases and 6 bases, there was a span of 9 bases.

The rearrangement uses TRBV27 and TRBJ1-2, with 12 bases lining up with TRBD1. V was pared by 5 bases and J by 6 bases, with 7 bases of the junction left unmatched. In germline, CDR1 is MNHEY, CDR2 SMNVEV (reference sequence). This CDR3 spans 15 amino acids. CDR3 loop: CASSVRDRGLDGYTF. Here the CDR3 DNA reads TGTGCCAGCAGTGTCCGGGACAGGGGGCTAGATGGCTACACCTTC.

In DNA form, the CDR3 reads TGTGCCAGCAAGAGAGATGGGACTGCGAGCTACGAGCAGTACTTC. Translated, it gives CASKRDGTASYEQYF. V is TRBV5-5 and J is TRBJ2-7; D possibly corresponds to TRBD2 (6 bases). CDR1 and CDR2 from the germline V gene are SGHKS and YYEKEE (reference sequence). The CDR3 is made up of 15 amino acids. Trimming stripped 6 bases from V and 3 bases from J, with 19 bases between.

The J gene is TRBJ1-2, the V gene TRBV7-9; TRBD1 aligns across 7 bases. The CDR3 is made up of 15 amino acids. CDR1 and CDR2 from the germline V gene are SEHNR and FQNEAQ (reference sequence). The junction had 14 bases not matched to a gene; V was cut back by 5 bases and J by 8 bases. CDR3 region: CASSPRKQGYEGYTF. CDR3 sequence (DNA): TGTGCCAGCAGCCCGAGGAAACAGGGGTATGAGGGCTACACCTTC. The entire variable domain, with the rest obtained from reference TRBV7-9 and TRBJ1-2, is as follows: DTGVSQNPRHKITKRGQNVTFRCDPISEHNRLYWYRQTLGQGPEFLTYFQNEAQLEKSRLLSDRFSAERPKGSFSTLEIQRTEQGDSAMYLCASSPRKQGYEGYTFGSGTRLTVV.

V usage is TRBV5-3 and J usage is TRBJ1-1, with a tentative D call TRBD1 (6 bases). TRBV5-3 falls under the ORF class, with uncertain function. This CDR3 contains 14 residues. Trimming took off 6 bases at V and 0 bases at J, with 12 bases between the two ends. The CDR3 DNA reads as TGTGCCAGAACGCAACAGGGACTGAACACTGAAGCTTTCTTT. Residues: CARTQQGLNTEAFF.

Here the CDR3 reads CASSQGEDRGAGELFF. In DNA, the CDR3 is TGCGCCAGCAGCCAAGGAGAAGACAGGGGGGCCGGGGAGCTGTTTTTT. V is TRBV4-1 and J is TRBJ2-2; 9 bases are a match to TRBD1. Germline CDR1 and CDR2: MGHRA and YSYEKL. The CDR3 is made up of 16 amino acids. The J segment lost 6 bases and the V segment lost 1 base, leaving 6 bases of the junction unmatched.

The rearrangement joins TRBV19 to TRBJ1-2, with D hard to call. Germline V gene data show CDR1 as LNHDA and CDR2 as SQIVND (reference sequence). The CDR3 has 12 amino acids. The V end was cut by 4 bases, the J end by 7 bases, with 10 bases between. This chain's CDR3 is CASSNIGGGYTF. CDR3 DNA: TGTGCCAGTAGTAACATTGGAGGTGGCTACACCTTC.

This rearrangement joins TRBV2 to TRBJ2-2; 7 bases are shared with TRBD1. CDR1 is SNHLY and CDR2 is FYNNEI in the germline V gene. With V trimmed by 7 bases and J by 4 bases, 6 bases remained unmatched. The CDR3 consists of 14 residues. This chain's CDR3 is CASTDRVLTGELFF. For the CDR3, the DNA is TGTGCCAGCACTGACAGGGTCCTCACCGGGGAGCTGTTTTTT.